This T cell receptor (beta chain) was retrieved from a study of OX40 agonist ivuxolimab in advanced cancers. Overall study context: Three patients, one with hepatocellular carcinoma and two with cutaneous melanoma, responded partially. General observations from the study: At doses 0.1 to 3.0 mg/kg, CD4+ and CD8+ clones expanded.

Blood draws occurred at baseline, cycle 4 day 1, and cycle 7 day 1. V lost 5 bases and J lost 6, with 20 bases in between. This CDR3 has 15 residues. Worth noting for this clone: Its cognate antigen is unknown.

Assay: immunoSEQ multiplex PCR; the TCRdb copy retains only in-frame clones and omits some. The sample yields roughly 95,000 clones, more than 75% seen once. This receptor was taken from an adult with an advanced solid tumor such as melanoma, head and neck, liver or kidney cancer. V and J are TRBV5-3 and TRBJ1-2; maybe TRBD1 (5 bases). TRBV5-3 is recorded as an ORF, its role being uncertain. The specimen comprised CD4+ or CD8+ T cells sorted from blood, sampled in a trial of the OX40 agonist ivuxolimab. CDR3 coding DNA: TGTGCCAGAAGGCCAACACAGGATTCGAGTCATGGCTACACCTTC. This translates into CARRPTQDSSHGYTF.